This TCR beta chain was sequenced for a study of cytomegalovirus exposure and HLA in healthy donors. General observations from the study: A later analysis found TCR association rates differed by HLA locus, highest for DRB1 and lowest for HLA-C. On later analysis, the bulk of CMV-associated TCR beta chains appeared to be HLA-restricted. Certain sequence variants were highly shared and formed a cluster, and this cluster was likely a sequencing artifact. The dataset shows that most TCR sequences were rare, while some public TCRs occurred in many donors.

The V and J ends lost 5 bases and 2 bases respectively, with 12 bases between them. Germline V gene sequence: CDR1 SGHRS, CDR2 YFSETQ. This CDR3 has 14 residues. The primer mix had 60 Vbeta and 13 Jbeta primers. TCRdb keeps only in-frame clones here, not all; method: immunoSEQ multiplex PCR. Among 150,000 to 200,000 clones listed, around three quarters were seen once. The table lists this clone with a few counts. Its target is not known. The sequenced sample consisted of PBMCs. The genes are TRBV5-1 and TRBJ2-3; D gene unclear. This sequence was found in a male donor in good health and CMV-seronegative. The CDR3 spells CASSQVTPTDTQYF. The CDR3 DNA follows: TGCGCCAGCAGTCAAGTAACACCCACAGATACGCAGTATTTT. Full variable domain (remainder filled in from reference TRBV5-1 and TRBJ2-3): KAGVTQTPRYLIKTRGQQVTLSCSPISGHRSVSWYQQTPGQGLQFLFEYFSETQRNKGNFPGRFSGRQFSNSRSEMNVSTLELGDSALYLCASSQVTPTDTQYFGPGTRLTVL.